This T cell receptor (beta chain) was obtained from a study of blood T cell repertoires in COVID-19. This clone was seen once. This CDR3 is 15 amino acids long. The germline V gene has CDR1 SEHNR and CDR2 FQNEAQ (reference sequence). V was clipped by 1 base and J by 11 bases, with 15 bases between them. This table comes from immunoSEQ multiplex PCR, and its TCRdb copy is limited to in-frame clones, with some not included. Of around 81,000 clones detected, roughly 86% appear once; the ten largest clones hold approximately 1.9%. Sequenced material: peripheral blood. This clonotype was sampled from a woman aged 60 to 75 with acute or convalescent COVID-19. The V call is TRBV7-9, the J call TRBJ1-6; D ambiguous. The CDR3 DNA is TGTGCCAGCAGCTTAGTACAGTCACCCCGGCCACCCCTCCACTTT. Encoded protein: CASSLVQSPRPPLHF.